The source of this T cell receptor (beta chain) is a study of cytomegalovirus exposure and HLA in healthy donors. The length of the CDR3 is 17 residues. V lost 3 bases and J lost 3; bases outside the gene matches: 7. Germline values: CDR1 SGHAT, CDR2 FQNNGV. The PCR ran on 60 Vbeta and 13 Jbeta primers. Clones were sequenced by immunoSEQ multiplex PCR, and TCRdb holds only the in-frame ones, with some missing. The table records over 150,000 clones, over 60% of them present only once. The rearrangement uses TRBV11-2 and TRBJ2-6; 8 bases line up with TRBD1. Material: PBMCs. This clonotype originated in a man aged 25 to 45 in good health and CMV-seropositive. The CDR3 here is CASSFSGGAGGANVLTF. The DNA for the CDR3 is TGTGCCAGCAGCTTCTCAGGGGGCGCGGGTGGGGCCAACGTCCTGACTTTC.